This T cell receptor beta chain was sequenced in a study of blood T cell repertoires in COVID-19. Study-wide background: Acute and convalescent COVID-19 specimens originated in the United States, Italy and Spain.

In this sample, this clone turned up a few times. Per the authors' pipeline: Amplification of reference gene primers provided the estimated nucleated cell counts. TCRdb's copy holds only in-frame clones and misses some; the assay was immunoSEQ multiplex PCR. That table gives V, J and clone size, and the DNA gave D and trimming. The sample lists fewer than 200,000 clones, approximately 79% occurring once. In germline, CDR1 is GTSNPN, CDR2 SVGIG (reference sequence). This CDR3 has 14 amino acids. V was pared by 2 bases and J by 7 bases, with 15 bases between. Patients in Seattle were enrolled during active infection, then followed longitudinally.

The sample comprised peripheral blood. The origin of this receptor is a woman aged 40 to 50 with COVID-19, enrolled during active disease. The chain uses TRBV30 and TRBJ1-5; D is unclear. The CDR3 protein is CAWSSAWGGQPQHF. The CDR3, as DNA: TGTGCCTGGAGTTCCGCGTGGGGAGGCCAGCCCCAGCATTTT.